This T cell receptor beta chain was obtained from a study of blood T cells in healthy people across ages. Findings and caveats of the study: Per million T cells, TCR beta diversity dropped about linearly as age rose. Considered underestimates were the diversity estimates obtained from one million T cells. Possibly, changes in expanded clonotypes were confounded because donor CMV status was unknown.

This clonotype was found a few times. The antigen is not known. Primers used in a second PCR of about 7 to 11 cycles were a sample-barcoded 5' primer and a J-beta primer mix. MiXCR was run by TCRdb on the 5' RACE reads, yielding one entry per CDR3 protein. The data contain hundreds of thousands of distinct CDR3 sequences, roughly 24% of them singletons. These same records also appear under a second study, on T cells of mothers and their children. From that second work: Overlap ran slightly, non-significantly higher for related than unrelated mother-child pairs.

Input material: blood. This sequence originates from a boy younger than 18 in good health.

For the CDR3, the DNA is TGTGCCAGCAAAAAAGCGGGGGCCGCCTACGAGCAGTACTTC. Translation: CASKKAGAAYEQYF. The rearrangement links TRBV12-3 or TRBV12-4 to TRBJ2-7, with TRBD2 matching 8 bases. V shed 7 bases, J shed 2 bases, and the junction held 7 bases outside the gene matches. This CDR3 is built from 14 residues.